The 2 T cell receptor beta chains below come from one sample, sequenced in a study of blood T cell repertoires in COVID-19. Clones were read by immunoSEQ multiplex PCR, and TCRdb kept only the in-frame ones, dropping some. The sample consists of roughly 120,000 clones, approximately 78% of them appearing once. Sequencing was done on a sample of peripheral blood. Receptors originate from a man aged 65 to 85 with acute or convalescent COVID-19.

V and J are TRBV3-1 (or the pseudogene TRBV3-2) and TRBJ2-3; D ambiguous. This CDR3 is 14 amino acids long. Germline loops: CDR1 LGHDT, CDR2 YNNKEL (reference sequence). Deletions cut 0 bases from V and 5 bases from J, with 9 bases between. Written as DNA, the CDR3 is TGTGCCAGCAGCCAAGATCCGTACGGAGATACGCAGTATTTT. This gives the protein CASSQDPYGDTQYF.

This clone was detected a few times. DNA for the CDR3: TGTGCCAGTAGCCCCGGACAGGGGGTGATCTACGAGCAGTACTTC. It encodes CASSPGQGVIYEQYF. The chain uses TRBV19 and TRBJ2-7; 10 bases map to TRBD1. In germline, CDR1 is LNHDA, CDR2 SQIVND (reference sequence). V was clipped by 6 bases and J by 3 bases; unmatched bases: 8. The CDR3 has 15 residues.